These T cell receptor beta chains were read from a single sample in a study of cytomegalovirus exposure and HLA in healthy donors. Sequenced by immunoSEQ multiplex PCR; TCRdb stores in-frame clones only, minus some. The table has around 100,000 clones, 67% seen once; the top ten hold roughly 8.3%. Material for sequencing was PBMCs. Source of these receptors: a man aged 18 to 29 in good health and CMV-seropositive. Both conserved end residues are trimmed from each CDR3. Clone size, where shown, is once, few, many, or a class for clones that have expanded.

TRBV18,few,TRBJ1-1,ASSLGTGNTEAF
TRBV27,NA,TRBJ2-1,ASRSGTGSFEQF
TRBV9,NA,TRBJ1-6,ASSVGQGYDSPLH
TRBV28,few,TRBJ2-3,ASSSPGLAGLPNTQY
TRBV9,NA,TRBJ1-1,ASSPGDRESWAF
TRBV6-5,once,TRBJ2-3,ASSYGLAADTQY
TRBV15,many,TRBJ2-2,ATSREPSGPGELF
TRBV30,NA,TRBJ1-6,AYAGIEGPLH
TRBV5-1,NA,TRBJ2-7,ASSAETGGAYEQY
TRBV7-2,NA,TRBJ2-3,ASSLGGNSDTQY
TRBV7-9,NA,TRBJ2-5,ASSWPRTGGKETQY
TRBV27,NA,TRBJ1-4,ASSLLGHEKLF
TRBV6-5,NA,TRBJ2-7,ASKRGIGDEQY
TRBV2,NA,TRBJ2-1,ASSEGAGGGHNEQF
TRBV11-2,few,TRBJ2-6,ASSFQALSGANVLT
TRBV6-4,NA,TRBJ2-3,ASSVLASTDTQY
TRBV23-1,NA,TRBJ2-7,AILRGSYEQY
TRBV28,NA,TRBJ1-4,ASSSLGTANEKLF
TRBV4-1,NA,TRBJ1-4,ASSQEDRENEKLF
TRBV4-2,NA,TRBJ2-1,ASSLSGGLDEQF
TRBV6-1,NA,TRBJ1-2,ASSQQGAIDGYT
TRBV6-5,NA,TRBJ1-6,ASSQSRGYGSPLH
TRBV21-1,NA,TRBJ2-5,ASGGAEETQY
TRBV2,NA,TRBJ1-2,ASTPQGYGYT
TRBV4-1,NA,TRBJ1-5,ASSQPAGAQH
TRBV10-1,NA,TRBJ2-5,ASSPQQGGGETQY
TRBV10-3,NA,TRBJ1-2,AISESGDSGDYGYT
TRBV4-1,NA,TRBJ1-6,ASSPSRQASGSPLH
TRBV6-5,NA,TRBJ1-2,ASSCGAAGDYGYT
TRBV5-3,NA,TRBJ2-3,ARSRERGFETDTQY
TRBV5-8,once,TRBJ1-2,ASSPPRGRFYGYT
TRBV5-6,NA,TRBJ2-5,ASSLAGGAETQY
TRBV28,NA,TRBJ2-5,ATTQALETQY
TRBV10-1,NA,TRBJ1-6,ASPPDRGGSPLH
TRBV7-6,NA,TRBJ2-1,ASRQGDEQF
TRBV7-2,NA,TRBJ1-2,ASSARQGSYGYT
TRBV1,NA,TRBJ2-2,TSGSGTENTGELF
TRBV5-6,NA,TRBJ1-2,ASSAATGGADGYT
TRBV9,NA,TRBJ2-7,ASSETARFYEQY
TRBV7-9,NA,TRBJ1-4,ASSPGGSTNEKLF
TRBV4-1,NA,TRBJ1-3,ASSQGLLGNTIY
TRBV6-1,NA,TRBJ2-1,ASSEDAAGGGDEQF
TRBV9,NA,TRBJ2-3,ASSERQTSQHTQY
TRBV5-6,few,TRBJ2-1,ARKKGLLWDEQF
TRBV6-6,NA,TRBJ2-5,ASSEQGTQY
TRBV2,few,TRBJ1-2,ASSEARQGSGYT
TRBV6-5,NA,TRBJ2-5,ASSPEETQY
TRBV6-1,NA,TRBJ2-3,ASSEIPGQGSDTQY
TRBV27,few,TRBJ2-2,ASSLSAPGQGNTGELF